The clone carrying this T cell receptor (beta chain) was detected a few times. Its antigen is not known. Since a much larger clone is just one base distant, this may be a read error. The sample originates from a study of T cells in Graves' hyperthyroidism and ophthalmopathy. Whole-study results and caveats: Blood samples included most of the expanded thyroid clonotypes exceeding 0.001. The model's output predicted ophthalmopathy at a median of about 5.9 months prior to onset.

The blood sample dates from first hyperthyroidism diagnosis, preceding any ophthalmopathy symptoms. PBMCs came from around 10 ml fresh peripheral blood. RNA transcripts yielded amplified TCR beta CDR3 regions. During a first-round RT-PCR of the TCR CDR3, the HTBI primer set was used. TCRdb re-analysed the multiplex PCR reads in MiXCR, keeping a single row per CDR3 protein. The repertoire holds around 280,000 distinct CDR3 sequences, with about an eighth as singletons. CDR3 length equals 13 residues. J gave up 5 bases and V 10 bases, and 11 bases lay outside the gene matches. Germline loops: CDR1 MNHNS, CDR2 SASEGT.

The sequence derives from a young woman with Graves' hyperthyroidism that later progressed to Graves' ophthalmopathy. The V call is TRBV6-1, the J call TRBJ2-7; 7 bases map to TRBD1. Source material: blood. The CDR3 coding sequence is TGTGCCACAAGACCCGGGACAGACGACGAGCAGTACTTC. Its translation is CATRPGTDDEQYF.